Listed below are T cell receptor beta chains from one sample, sequenced in a study of cytomegalovirus exposure and HLA in healthy donors. The table came from immunoSEQ multiplex PCR; TCRdb's copy has only in-frame clones and leaves some out. Of 270,000 or so clones in the sample, approximately 90% are singletons; the top ten hold almost 4%. Sequencing input: PBMCs. The receptor set was obtained from a middle-aged man in good health and CMV-seropositive. Each CDR3 is given with its conserved first and last residue. The D gene is left open where the match is weak. Where a row states a size, it is once, few, many or the class of an expanded clone; other rows omit it.

TRBJ2-4 | - | TRBV27 | - | TGTGCCAGCAGTTTAGAGGGGGTGGATCGAAACATTCAGTACTTC | CASSLEGVDRNIQYF
TRBJ2-2 | - | TRBV2 | TRBD1 | TGTGCCAGCAGTCTGGACAGGGGAACCGGGGAGCTGTTTTTT | CASSLDRGTGELFF
TRBJ1-1 | - | TRBV28 | TRBD1 | TGTGCCAGCAGTTGGGACAGGGGGTCGCGAGCTTTCTTT | CASSWDRGSRAFF
TRBJ1-3 | - | TRBV18 | - | TGTGCCAGCTCGCCTCAGGGGATGACTGGAAACACCATATATTTT | CASSPQGMTGNTIYF
TRBJ1-1 | - | TRBV11-2 | - | TGTGCCAGCAGCCCCGAGGGGGCTGAAGCTTTCTTT | CASSPEGAEAFF
TRBJ2-7 | - | TRBV7-2 | - | TGTGCCAGCAGCTTAACAGTTATCTACGAGCAGTACTTC | CASSLTVIYEQYF
TRBJ2-5 | once | TRBV5-1 | - | TGCGCCAGCAGCTTGGAAGGGGTTGAGACCCAGTACTTC | CASSLEGVETQYF
TRBJ2-7 | - | TRBV5-5 | - | TGTGCCAGCAGCTTGTCCCAAACCTACGAGCAGTACTTC | CASSLSQTYEQYF
TRBJ2-7 | - | TRBV9 | TRBD1 | TGTGCCAGCAGCGTAGGAACACAGGGGGCTTCCTACGAGCAGTACTTC | CASSVGTQGASYEQYF
TRBJ1-2 | - | TRBV7-9 | TRBD1 | TGTGCCAGCAGCTTAACCACAGGGGAGTTGAACTATGGCTACACCTTC | CASSLTTGELNYGYTF
TRBJ2-1 | - | TRBV9 | - | TGTGCCAGCAGCGGGATTGGCGGGCGGGGCAATGAGCAGTTCTTC | CASSGIGGRGNEQFF
TRBJ1-1 | - | TRBV6-1 | TRBD1 | TGTGCCAGCAGTACGACAGGGGAGGACACTGAAGCTTTCTTT | CASSTTGEDTEAFF
TRBJ2-3 | - | TRBV2 | - | TGTGCCAGCAGTGAAGCGCCAGACTCCTATAGCACAGATACGCAGTATTTT | CASSEAPDSYSTDTQYF
TRBJ2-1 | - | TRBV27 | - | TGTGCCAGCACAGACAGGGGACTATACAATGAGCAGTTCTTC | CASTDRGLYNEQFF
TRBJ2-3 | - | TRBV27 | - | TGTGCCAGCAGTATGACATACCTAGCCCCTAGCACAGATACGCAGTATTTT | CASSMTYLAPSTDTQYF
TRBJ2-1 | - | TRBV6-6 | TRBD1 | TGTGCCAGCAGCCCGACAGGGGGGTACAATGAGCAGTTCTTC | CASSPTGGYNEQFF
TRBJ1-5 | - | TRBV28 | - | TGTGCCAGCAGTTCCCGACAGGCCACCTCGTATAGCAATCAGCCCCAGCATTTT | CASSSRQATSYSNQPQHF
TRBJ2-7 | - | TRBV7-9 | TRBD2 | TGTGCCAGCAGCACAATTAGCGGGAGAGGGTACGAGCAGTACTTC | CASSTISGRGYEQYF